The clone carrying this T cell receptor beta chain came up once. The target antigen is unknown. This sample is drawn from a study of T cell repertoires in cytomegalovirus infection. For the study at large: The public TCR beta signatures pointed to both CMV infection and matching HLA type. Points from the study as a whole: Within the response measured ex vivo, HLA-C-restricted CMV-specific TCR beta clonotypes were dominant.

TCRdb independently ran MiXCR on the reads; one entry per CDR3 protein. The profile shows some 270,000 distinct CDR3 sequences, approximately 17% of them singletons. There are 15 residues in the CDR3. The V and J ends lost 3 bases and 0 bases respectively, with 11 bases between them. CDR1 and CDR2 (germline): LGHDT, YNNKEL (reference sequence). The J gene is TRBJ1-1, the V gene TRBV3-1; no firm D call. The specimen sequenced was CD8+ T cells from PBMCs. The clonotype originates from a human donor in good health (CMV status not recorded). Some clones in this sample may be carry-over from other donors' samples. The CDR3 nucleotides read TGTGCCAGCAGCCACTCCGCGGTTATGAACACTGAAGCTTTCTTT. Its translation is CASSHSAVMNTEAFF.